This TCR beta chain was identified during a study of cytomegalovirus exposure and HLA in healthy donors. Study outcomes and limitations: It was 150 or so TCR beta chains that were listed as cytomegalovirus-associated. Specificity of three CMV-associated chains for CMV antigens was verified in vitro. A later analysis found common viral pathogens apparently linked to several of the most significant clusters.

The PCR used 60 Vbeta and 13 Jbeta primers. Some clones are missing from TCRdb's copy, which holds only in-frame ones; the method was immunoSEQ multiplex PCR. The sample lists 150,000 to 200,000 clones; less than 90% were seen once. The CDR3 has 15 residues. Looked up from germline, CDR1 is SGHNT and CDR2 is YENEEA. Trimming took 3 bases from V and 10 from J; bases not matched to a gene: 11. On this clone itself: As yet, its antigen is unknown.

This chain uses TRBV11-3 with TRBJ2-3; 9 nucleotides align to TRBD2. The clonotype comes from a boy aged 5 to 17 in good health and CMV-seronegative. The sample was PBMCs. For the CDR3, the DNA is TGTGCCAGCAGCTTCCGTGGCGGGAGGGCAGAGCCGCAGTATTTT. This sequence encodes CASSFRGGRAEPQYF.